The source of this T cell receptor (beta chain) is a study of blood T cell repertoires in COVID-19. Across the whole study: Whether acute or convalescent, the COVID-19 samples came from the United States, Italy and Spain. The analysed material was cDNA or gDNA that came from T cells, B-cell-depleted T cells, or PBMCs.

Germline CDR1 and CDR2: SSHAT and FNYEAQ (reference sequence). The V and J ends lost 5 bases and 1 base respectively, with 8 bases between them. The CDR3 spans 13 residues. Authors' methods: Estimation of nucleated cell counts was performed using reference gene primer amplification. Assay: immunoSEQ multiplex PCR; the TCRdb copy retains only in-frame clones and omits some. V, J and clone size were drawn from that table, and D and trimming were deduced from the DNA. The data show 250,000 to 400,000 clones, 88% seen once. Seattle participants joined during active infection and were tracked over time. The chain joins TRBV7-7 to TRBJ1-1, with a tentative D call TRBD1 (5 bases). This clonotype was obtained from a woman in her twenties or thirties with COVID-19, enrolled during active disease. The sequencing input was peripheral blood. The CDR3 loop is CASSVTENTEAFF. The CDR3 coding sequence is TGTGCCAGCAGCGTGACAGAGAACACTGAAGCTTTCTTT.